A selection of T cell receptor beta chains follows, all from one sample in a study of shared clonotypes between healthy human individuals. The assay was immunoSEQ multiplex PCR, and TCRdb's table has in-frame clones only and misses some. Counted here are around 1,100,000 clones, 77% occurring once; the ten biggest clones make up almost 0.9%. The sequenced sample consisted of memory CD4+ T cells from PBMCs. The receptors stem from a man younger than 35 in good health. Some clones in this sample may be carry-over from other donors' samples. The conserved cysteine and the conserved F or W are not part of the CDR3 here. A D gene is named only where the DNA matches it firmly.

CDR3aa: ASSLGSGGLYEQY
j_gene: TRBJ2-7
d_gene: TRBD2
v_gene: TRBV7-9

CDR3aa: ASSLAGTYDYEQY
j_gene: TRBJ2-7
d_gene: NA
v_gene: TRBV5-1

CDR3aa: ASSYSGQGGYGYT
j_gene: TRBJ1-2
d_gene: TRBD1
v_gene: TRBV6-5

CDR3aa: ASSPLAGAGHTQY
j_gene: TRBJ2-3
d_gene: TRBD2
v_gene: TRBV5-1

CDR3aa: ASSLGTSGSGIEQF
j_gene: TRBJ2-1
d_gene: TRBD2
v_gene: TRBV5-4

CDR3aa: ASSSPSVGHQPQH
j_gene: TRBJ1-5
d_gene: NA
v_gene: TRBV28

CDR3aa: ASGLRDQPQH
j_gene: TRBJ1-5
d_gene: NA
v_gene: TRBV12-5

CDR3aa: ASSPPGGTGIPDTQY
j_gene: TRBJ2-3
d_gene: TRBD1
v_gene: TRBV11-2

CDR3aa: ASSPSGPPLSLASHGYT
j_gene: TRBJ1-2
d_gene: NA
v_gene: TRBV18

CDR3aa: ASSLFPSGRGLGYGYT
j_gene: TRBJ1-2
d_gene: NA
v_gene: TRBV27

CDR3aa: ASSPGTGNTEAF
j_gene: TRBJ1-1
d_gene: NA
v_gene: TRBV5-1

CDR3aa: ASRGTGAKNIQY
j_gene: TRBJ2-4
d_gene: NA
v_gene: TRBV7-2

CDR3aa: AIGGGLANTGELF
j_gene: TRBJ2-2
d_gene: TRBD2
v_gene: TRBV10-3

CDR3aa: ASSQEVGGTSTEQY
j_gene: TRBJ2-7
d_gene: TRBD1
v_gene: TRBV18

CDR3aa: ASIEGVRTVATNEKLF
j_gene: TRBJ1-4
d_gene: NA
v_gene: TRBV2

CDR3aa: ASSLRSRETQY
j_gene: TRBJ2-5
d_gene: NA
v_gene: TRBV27

CDR3aa: ASSPSSIGEKLF
j_gene: TRBJ1-4
d_gene: NA
v_gene: TRBV18

CDR3aa: ASSLVAANNEQF
j_gene: TRBJ2-1
d_gene: NA
v_gene: TRBV11-1

CDR3aa: AWSELTDSYEQY
j_gene: TRBJ2-7
d_gene: NA
v_gene: TRBV30

CDR3aa: ASSLGGRGRVDTQY
j_gene: TRBJ2-3
d_gene: TRBD1
v_gene: TRBV5-1

CDR3aa: ASSLGTGSFEQY
j_gene: TRBJ2-7
d_gene: TRBD1
v_gene: TRBV5-1

CDR3aa: ASSSWTSAMGNEQF
j_gene: TRBJ2-1
d_gene: TRBD2
v_gene: TRBV11-2